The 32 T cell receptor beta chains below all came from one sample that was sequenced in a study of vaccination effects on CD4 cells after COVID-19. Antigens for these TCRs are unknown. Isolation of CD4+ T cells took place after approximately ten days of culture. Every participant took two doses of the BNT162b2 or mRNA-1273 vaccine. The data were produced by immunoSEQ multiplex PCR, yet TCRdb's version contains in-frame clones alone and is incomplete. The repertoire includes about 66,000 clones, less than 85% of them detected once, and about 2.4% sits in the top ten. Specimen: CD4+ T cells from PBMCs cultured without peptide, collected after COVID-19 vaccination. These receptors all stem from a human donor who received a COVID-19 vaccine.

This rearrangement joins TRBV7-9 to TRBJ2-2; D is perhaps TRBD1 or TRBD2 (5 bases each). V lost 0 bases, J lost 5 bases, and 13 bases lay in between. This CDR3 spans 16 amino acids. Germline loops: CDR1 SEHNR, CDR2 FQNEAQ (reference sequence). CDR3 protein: CASSLAGGFWTGELFF. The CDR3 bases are TGTGCCAGCAGCTTAGCTGGGGGATTTTGGACCGGGGAGCTGTTTTTT.

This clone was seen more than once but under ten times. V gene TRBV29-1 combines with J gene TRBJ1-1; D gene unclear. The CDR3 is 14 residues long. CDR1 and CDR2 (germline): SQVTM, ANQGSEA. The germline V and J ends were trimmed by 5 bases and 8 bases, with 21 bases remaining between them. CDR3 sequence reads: CSVHRQGRSSEAFF. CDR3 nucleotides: TGCAGCGTTCATCGTCAAGGGCGCTCCTCAGAAGCTTTCTTT.

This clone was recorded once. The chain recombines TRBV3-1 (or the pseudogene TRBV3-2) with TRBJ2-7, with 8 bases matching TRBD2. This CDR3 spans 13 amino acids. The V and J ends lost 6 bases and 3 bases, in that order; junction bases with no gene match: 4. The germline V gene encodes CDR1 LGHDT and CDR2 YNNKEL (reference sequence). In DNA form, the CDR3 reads TGTGCCAGCAGGCGGGGGGACTTCTACGAGCAGTACGTC. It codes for CASRRGDFYEQYV.

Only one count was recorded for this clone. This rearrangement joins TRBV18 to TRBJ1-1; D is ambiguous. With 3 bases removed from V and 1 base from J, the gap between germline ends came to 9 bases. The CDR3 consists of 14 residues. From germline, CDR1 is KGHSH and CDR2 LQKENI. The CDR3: CASSPMRGNTEAFF. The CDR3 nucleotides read TGTGCCAGCTCACCGATGCGCGGGAACACTGAAGCTTTCTTT.

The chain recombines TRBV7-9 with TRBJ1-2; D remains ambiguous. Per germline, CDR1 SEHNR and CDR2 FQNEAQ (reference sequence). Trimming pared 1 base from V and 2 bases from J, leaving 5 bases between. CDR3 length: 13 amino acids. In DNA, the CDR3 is TGTGCCAGCAGCTTAGTAGTAAACTATGGCTACACCTTC. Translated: CASSLVVNYGYTF.

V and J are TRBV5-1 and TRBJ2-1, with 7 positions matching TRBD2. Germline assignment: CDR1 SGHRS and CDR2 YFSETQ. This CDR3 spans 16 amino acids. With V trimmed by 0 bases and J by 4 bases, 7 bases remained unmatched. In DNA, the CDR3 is TGCGCCAGCAGCTTGGACGGGGGGAGCCTTTACAATGAGCAGTTCTTC. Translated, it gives CASSLDGGSLYNEQFF.

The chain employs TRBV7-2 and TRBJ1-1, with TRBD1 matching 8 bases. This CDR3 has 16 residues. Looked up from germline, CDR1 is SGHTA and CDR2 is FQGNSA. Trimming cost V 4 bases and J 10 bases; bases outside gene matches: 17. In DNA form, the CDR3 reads TGTGCCAGCAGCTATACCGGGACAGGTAAAGTGTCCGGAGCTTTCTTT. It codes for CASSYTGTGKVSGAFF.

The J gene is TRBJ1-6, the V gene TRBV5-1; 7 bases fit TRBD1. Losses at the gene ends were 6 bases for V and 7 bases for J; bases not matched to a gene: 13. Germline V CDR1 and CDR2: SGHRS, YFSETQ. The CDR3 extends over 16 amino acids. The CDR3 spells CASNQGQGVGNSPLHF. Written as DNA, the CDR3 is TGCGCCAGCAATCAGGGGCAGGGGGTAGGAAATTCACCCCTCCACTTT. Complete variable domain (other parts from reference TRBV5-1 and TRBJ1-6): KAGVTQTPRYLIKTRGQQVTLSCSPISGHRSVSWYQQTPGQGLQFLFEYFSETQRNKGNFPGRFSGRQFSNSRSEMNVSTLELGDSALYLCASNQGQGVGNSPLHFGNGTRLTVT.

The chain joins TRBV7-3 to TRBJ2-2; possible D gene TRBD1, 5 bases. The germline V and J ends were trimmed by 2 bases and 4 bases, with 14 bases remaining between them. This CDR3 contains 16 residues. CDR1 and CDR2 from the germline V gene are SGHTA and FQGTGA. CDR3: CASSLEAGIGTGELFF. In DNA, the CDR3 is TGTGCCAGCAGCTTAGAGGCAGGGATCGGCACCGGGGAGCTGTTTTTT.

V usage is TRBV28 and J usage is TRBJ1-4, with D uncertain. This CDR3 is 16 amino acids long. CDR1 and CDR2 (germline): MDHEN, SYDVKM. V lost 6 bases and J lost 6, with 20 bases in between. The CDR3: CASRISQIGNYEKLFF. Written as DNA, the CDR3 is TGTGCCAGCAGAATTTCCCAGATCGGGAACTATGAAAAACTGTTTTTT.

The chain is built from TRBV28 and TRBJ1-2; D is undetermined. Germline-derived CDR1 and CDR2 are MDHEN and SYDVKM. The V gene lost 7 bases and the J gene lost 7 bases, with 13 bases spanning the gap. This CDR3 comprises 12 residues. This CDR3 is CASTRMESGYTF. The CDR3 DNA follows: TGTGCCAGCACCCGAATGGAGTCTGGCTACACCTTC.

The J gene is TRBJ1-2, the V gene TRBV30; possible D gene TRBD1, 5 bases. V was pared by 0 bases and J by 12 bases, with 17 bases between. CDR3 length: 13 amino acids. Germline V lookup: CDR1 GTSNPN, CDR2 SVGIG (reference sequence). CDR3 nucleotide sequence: TGTGCCTGGAGTGTACAACCTCCCGGGGGTCACACCTTC. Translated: CAWSVQPPGGHTF. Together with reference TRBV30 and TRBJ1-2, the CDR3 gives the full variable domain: SQTIHQWPATLVQPVGSPLSLECTVEGTSNPNLYWYRQAAGRGLQLLFYSVGIGQISSEVPQNLSASRPQDRQFILSSKKLLLSDSGFYLCAWSVQPPGGHTFGSGTRLTVV.

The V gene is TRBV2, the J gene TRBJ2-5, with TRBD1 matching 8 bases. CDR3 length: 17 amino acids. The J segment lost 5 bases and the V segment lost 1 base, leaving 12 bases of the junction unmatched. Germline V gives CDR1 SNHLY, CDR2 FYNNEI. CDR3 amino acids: CASSEGGRGQRWETQYF. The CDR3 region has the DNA TGTGCCAGCAGTGAAGGAGGCAGGGGGCAGAGGTGGGAGACCCAGTACTTC. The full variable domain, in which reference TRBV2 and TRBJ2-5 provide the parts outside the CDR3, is EPEVTQTPSHQVTQMGQEVILRCVPISNHLYFYWYRQILGQKVEFLVSFYNNEISEKSEIFDDQFSVERPDGSNFTLKIRSTKLEDSAMYFCASSEGGRGQRWETQYFGPGTRLLVL.

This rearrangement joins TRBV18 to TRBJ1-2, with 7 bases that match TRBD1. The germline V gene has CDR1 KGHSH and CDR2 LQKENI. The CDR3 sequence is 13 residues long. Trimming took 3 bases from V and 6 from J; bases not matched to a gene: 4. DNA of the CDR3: TGTGCCAGCTCACCGACAGGGTGGGATGGCTACACCTTC. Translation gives CASSPTGWDGYTF.

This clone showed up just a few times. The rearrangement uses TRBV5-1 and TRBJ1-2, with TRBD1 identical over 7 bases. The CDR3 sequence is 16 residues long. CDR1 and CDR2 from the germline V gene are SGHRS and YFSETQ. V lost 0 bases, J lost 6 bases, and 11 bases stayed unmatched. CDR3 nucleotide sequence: TGCGCCAGCAGCTTGGGAAATCCAACAGGGGCAAATGGCTACACCTTC. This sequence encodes CASSLGNPTGANGYTF.

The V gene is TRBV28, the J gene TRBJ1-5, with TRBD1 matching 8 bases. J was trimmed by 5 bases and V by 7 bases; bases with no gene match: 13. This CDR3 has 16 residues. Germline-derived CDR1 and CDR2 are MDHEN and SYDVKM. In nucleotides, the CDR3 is TGTGCCAGCACCCCCCGGACAGGGCGATACCATCAGCCCCAGCATTTT. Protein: CASTPRTGRYHQPQHF.

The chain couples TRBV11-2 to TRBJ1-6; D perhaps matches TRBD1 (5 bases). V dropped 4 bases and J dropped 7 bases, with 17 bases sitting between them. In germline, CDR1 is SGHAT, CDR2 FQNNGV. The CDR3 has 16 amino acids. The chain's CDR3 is CASSSSAGTGNSPLHF. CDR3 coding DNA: TGTGCCAGCAGCTCTAGTGCAGGGACGGGAAATTCACCCCTCCACTTT.

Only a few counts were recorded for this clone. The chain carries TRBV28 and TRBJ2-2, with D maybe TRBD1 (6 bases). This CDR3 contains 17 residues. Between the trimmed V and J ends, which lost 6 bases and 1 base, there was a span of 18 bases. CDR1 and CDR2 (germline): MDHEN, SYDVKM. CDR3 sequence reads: CASSPPGTRMNTGELFF. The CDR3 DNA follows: TGTGCCAGCAGCCCGCCCGGGACACGCATGAACACCGGGGAGCTGTTTTTT.

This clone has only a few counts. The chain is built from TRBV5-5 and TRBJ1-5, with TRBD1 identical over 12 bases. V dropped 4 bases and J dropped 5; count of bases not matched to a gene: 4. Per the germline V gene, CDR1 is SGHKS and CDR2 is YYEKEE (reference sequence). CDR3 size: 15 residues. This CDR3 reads CASSLGTGGHQPQHF. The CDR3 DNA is TGTGCCAGCAGCCTAGGGACAGGGGGCCATCAGCCCCAGCATTTT.

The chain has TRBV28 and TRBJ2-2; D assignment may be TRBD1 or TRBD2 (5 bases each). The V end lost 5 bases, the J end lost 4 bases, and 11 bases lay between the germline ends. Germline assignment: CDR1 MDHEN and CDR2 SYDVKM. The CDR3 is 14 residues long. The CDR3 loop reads CASSPEGSTGELFF. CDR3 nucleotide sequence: TGTGCCAGCAGTCCTGAGGGGAGCACCGGGGAGCTGTTTTTT.

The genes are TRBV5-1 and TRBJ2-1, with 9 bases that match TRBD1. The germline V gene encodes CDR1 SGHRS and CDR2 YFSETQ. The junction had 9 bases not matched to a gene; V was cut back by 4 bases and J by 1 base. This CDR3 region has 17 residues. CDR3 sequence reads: CASSATGTGPSYNEQFF. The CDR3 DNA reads TGCGCCAGCAGCGCTACCGGGACAGGGCCTTCCTACAATGAGCAGTTCTTC.

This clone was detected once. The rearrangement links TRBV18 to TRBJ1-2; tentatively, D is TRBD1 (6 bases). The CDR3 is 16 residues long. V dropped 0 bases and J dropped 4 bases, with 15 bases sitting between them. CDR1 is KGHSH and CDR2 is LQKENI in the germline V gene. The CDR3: CASSPPSQGIGYGYTF. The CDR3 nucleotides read TGTGCCAGCTCACCACCCAGCCAGGGGATTGGCTATGGCTACACCTTC.

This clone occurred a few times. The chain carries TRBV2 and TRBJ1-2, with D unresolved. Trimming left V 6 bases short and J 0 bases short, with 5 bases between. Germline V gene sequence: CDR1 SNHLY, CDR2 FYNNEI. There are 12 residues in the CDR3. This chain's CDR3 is CASRLTNYGYTF. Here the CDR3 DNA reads TGTGCCAGCAGGCTAACTAACTATGGCTACACCTTC.

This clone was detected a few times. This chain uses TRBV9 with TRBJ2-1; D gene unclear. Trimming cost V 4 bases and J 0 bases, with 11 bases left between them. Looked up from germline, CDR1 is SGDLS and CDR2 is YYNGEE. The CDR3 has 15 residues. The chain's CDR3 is CASSPSWGSYNEQFF. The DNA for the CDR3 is TGTGCCAGCAGCCCGTCCTGGGGCTCCTACAATGAGCAGTTCTTC.

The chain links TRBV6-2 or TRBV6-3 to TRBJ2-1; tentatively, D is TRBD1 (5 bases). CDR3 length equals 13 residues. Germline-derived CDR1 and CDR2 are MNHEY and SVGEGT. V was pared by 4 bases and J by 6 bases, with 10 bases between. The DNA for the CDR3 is TGTGCCAGCAGTTTTCTAAGGGGCAATGAGCAGTTCTTC. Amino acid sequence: CASSFLRGNEQFF.

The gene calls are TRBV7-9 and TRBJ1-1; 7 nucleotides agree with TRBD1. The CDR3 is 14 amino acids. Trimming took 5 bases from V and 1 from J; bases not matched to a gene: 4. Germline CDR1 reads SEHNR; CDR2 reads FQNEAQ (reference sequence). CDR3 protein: CASSVGDRNTEAFF. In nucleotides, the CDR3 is TGTGCCAGCAGCGTCGGGGACAGGAACACTGAAGCTTTCTTT.

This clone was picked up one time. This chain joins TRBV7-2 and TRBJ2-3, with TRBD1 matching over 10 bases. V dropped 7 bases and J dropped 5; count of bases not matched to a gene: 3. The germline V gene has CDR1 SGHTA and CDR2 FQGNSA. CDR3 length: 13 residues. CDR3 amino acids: CASTRTGGDTQYF. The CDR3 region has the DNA TGTGCCAGCACCAGGACAGGGGGAGATACGCAGTATTTT.

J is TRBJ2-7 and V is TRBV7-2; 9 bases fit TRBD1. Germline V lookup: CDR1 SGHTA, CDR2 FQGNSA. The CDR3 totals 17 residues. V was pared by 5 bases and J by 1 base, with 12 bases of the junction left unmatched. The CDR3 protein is CASSHGGTGKWSYEQYV. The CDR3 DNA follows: TGTGCCAGCAGCCATGGGGGGACAGGGAAGTGGTCCTACGAGCAGTACGTC.

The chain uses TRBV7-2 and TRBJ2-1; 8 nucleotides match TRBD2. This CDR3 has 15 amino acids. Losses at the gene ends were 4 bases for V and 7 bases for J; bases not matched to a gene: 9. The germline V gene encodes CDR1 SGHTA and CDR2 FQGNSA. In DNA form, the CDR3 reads TGTGCCAGCAGCTCCCAAGCGGGGGTGAGTAATGAGCAGTTCTTC. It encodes CASSSQAGVSNEQFF.

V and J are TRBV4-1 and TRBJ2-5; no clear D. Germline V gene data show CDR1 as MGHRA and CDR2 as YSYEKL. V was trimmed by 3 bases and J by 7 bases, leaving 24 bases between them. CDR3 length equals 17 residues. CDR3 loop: CASSQPWGGRHGWTQYF. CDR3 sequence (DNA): TGCGCCAGCAGCCAGCCTTGGGGTGGACGGCATGGATGGACCCAGTACTTC.

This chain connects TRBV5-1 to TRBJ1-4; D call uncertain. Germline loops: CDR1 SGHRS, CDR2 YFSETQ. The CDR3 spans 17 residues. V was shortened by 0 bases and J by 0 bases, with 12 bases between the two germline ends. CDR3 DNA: TGCGCCAGCAGCTTGGTCCCAGACACATCAACTAATGAAAAACTGTTTTTT. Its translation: CASSLVPDTSTNEKLFF.

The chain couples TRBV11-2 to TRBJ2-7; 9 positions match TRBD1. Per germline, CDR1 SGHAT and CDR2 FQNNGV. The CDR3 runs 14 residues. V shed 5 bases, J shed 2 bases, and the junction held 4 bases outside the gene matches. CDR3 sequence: CASSLDRGPYEQYV. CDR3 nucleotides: TGTGCCAGCAGCCTGGACAGGGGCCCCTACGAGCAGTACGTC.